Here is one TCR beta chain with its context. Its antigen is currently unknown. Primers: 60 Vbeta forward and 13 Jbeta reverse. Here immunoSEQ multiplex PCR was the method, and the copy in TCRdb shows in-frame clones only, minus some. The table has 94,000 or so clones, about two thirds seen once; the top ten hold 8% to 10%. The sample is drawn from a study of cytomegalovirus exposure and HLA in healthy donors. About the research overall: There were some 380 genotyped donors. Of these, 75% to 90% fell in the genetic ancestry cluster associated with self-reported Caucasian donors.

J lost 3 bases, V lost 3 bases, and 2 bases had no gene match. The CDR3 is made up of 14 amino acids. Germline CDR1 reads SGHAT; CDR2 reads FQDESV (reference sequence). Broader study findings: In an earlier analysis, productive rearrangement rates for most beta V segments clustered near 87% or 30%.

This clonotype was sampled from a man aged 60 to 75 in good health and CMV-seronegative. The sample taken for sequencing was PBMCs. The rearrangement uses TRBV11-1 and TRBJ1-1; 9 bases are a match to TRBD1. CDR3 residues: CASSFGQGYTEAFF. DNA of the CDR3: TGTGCCAGCAGCTTTGGACAGGGGTACACTGAAGCTTTCTTT. The full variable domain, with the rest looked up from reference TRBV11-1 and TRBJ1-1, is EAEVAQSPRYKITEKSQAVAFWCDPISGHATLYWYRQILGQGPELLVQFQDESVVDDSQLPKDRFSAERLKGVDSTLKIQPAELGDSAMYLCASSFGQGYTEAFFGQGTRLTVV.